The next 11 T cell receptor beta chains were all read from a single sample in a study of T-cell memory formation after mild COVID-19. One entry per CDR3 protein, called by TCRdb with MiXCR from the 5' RACE reads. The sample lists about 150,000 distinct CDR3 sequences; about 14% were seen once. The sequenced material came from PBMCs or a T cell subset sorted from them (not recorded which). These receptors originate from an adult woman who had mild COVID-19 (a few samples of this study predate the infection). Cell type and time point are not known.

This clonotype was detected a few times. The J gene is TRBJ2-1, the V gene TRBV27; D unresolved. With 5 bases removed from V and 7 bases from J, the gap between germline ends came to 15 bases. The CDR3 loop spans 14 amino acids. CDR1 is MNHEY and CDR2 is SMNVEV in the germline V gene (reference sequence). The CDR3 bases are TGTGCCAGCAGTAGGCCACGTGAAACAAATGAGCAGTTCTTC. It specifies CASSRPRETNEQFF.

This sequence joins TRBV24-1 and TRBJ1-2; 7 bases are shared with TRBD1. This CDR3 region has 15 residues. The ends lost 2 bases at V and 8 bases at J; junction bases unmatched: 10. Germline CDR1 reads KGHDR; CDR2 reads SFDVKD. The CDR3 sequence is CATSDYGDSLSGYTF. For the CDR3, the DNA is TGTGCCACCAGTGATTACGGGGACAGTCTATCAGGCTACACCTTC.

This clonotype was found a few times. The chain recombines TRBV12-3 or TRBV12-4 with TRBJ1-1; 11 bases match TRBD1. The CDR3 contains 15 residues. V shed 5 bases, J shed 4 bases, and the junction held 6 bases outside the gene matches. CDR3 residues: CASSLGQGASTEAFF. The DNA for the CDR3 is TGTGCCAGCAGTCTAGGACAGGGGGCGTCCACTGAAGCTTTCTTT.

This clonotype has more than one count but fewer than ten. This chain joins TRBV30 and TRBJ2-2, with D tentatively TRBD1 or TRBD2 (5 bases each). Germline V gene sequence: CDR1 GTSNPN, CDR2 SVGIG (reference sequence). The CDR3 totals 13 residues. The ends were cut back, 1 base at V and 6 bases at J, with 9 bases in the middle. DNA for the CDR3: TGTGCCTGGAGTGGGGGACCCCCCGGGGAGCTGTTTTTT. Translating it yields CAWSGGPPGELFF.

J is TRBJ2-7 and V is TRBV4-3; D unresolved. Germline V CDR1 and CDR2: LGHNA, YSLEER. Trimming pared 11 bases from V and 7 bases from J, leaving 24 bases between. The CDR3 spans 14 residues. The CDR3 sequence: CASAADVMGNEQYF. In nucleotides, the CDR3 is TGCGCCTCCGCGGCGGACGTTATGGGGAATGAGCAGTACTTC.

A few counts support this clonotype. The J gene is TRBJ1-1, the V gene TRBV12-3 or TRBV12-4; no clear D. V lost 8 bases and J lost 0, with 10 bases in between. The CDR3 is made up of 13 amino acids. The DNA of the CDR3 is TGTGCCAGCGCCGGGTCTATGAACACTGAAGCTTTCTTT. Amino acids: CASAGSMNTEAFF.

Many counts were recorded for this clonotype. The rearrangement joins TRBV9 to TRBJ2-5, with D possibly matching TRBD1 (5 bases). Germline V lookup: CDR1 SGDLS, CDR2 YYNGEE. The V gene lost 3 bases and the J gene lost 4 bases, with 7 bases spanning the gap. The CDR3 is 12 amino acids. The CDR3: CASSATGETQYF. The DNA of the CDR3 is TGTGCCAGCAGCGCCACAGGAGAGACCCAGTACTTC.

The chain recombines TRBV29-1 with TRBJ2-7, with a weak D call TRBD1 (5 bases). The CDR3 runs 12 residues. The ends were cut back, 4 bases at V and 2 bases at J, with 9 bases in the middle. Germline V gene data show CDR1 as SQVTM and CDR2 as ANQGSEA. The CDR3 DNA is TGCAGCGTTGGACAGCAGCCCTACGAGCAGTACTTC. This gives the protein CSVGQQPYEQYF.

The gene calls are TRBV12-3 or TRBV12-4 and TRBJ1-5; D might be TRBD1 (5 bases). The CDR3 sequence is 13 residues long. The ends were cut back, 4 bases at V and 1 base at J, with 5 bases in the middle. The CDR3 spells CASSWGSNQPQHF. CDR3 coding DNA: TGTGCCAGCAGTTGGGGGAGCAATCAGCCCCAGCATTTT.

This clonotype was observed a handful of times. This chain connects TRBV12-3 or TRBV12-4 to TRBJ2-1; 10 nucleotides match TRBD2. Trimming cost V 6 bases and J 6 bases; bases outside gene matches: 5. CDR3 length equals 14 residues. The CDR3 DNA reads TGTGCCAGCAGGCTAGCGGGAGCCCGCAATGAGCAGTTCTTC. Protein: CASRLAGARNEQFF.

The chain has TRBV12-3 or TRBV12-4 and TRBJ2-1; 10 bases fit TRBD2. V gave up 4 bases and J gave up 9 bases; unmatched junction bases: 9. The CDR3 is made up of 15 amino acids. The CDR3 nucleotides are TGTGCCAGCAGTTCCGGGACTAGCGATAGGGGTGAGCAGTTCTTC. Residues: CASSSGTSDRGEQFF.